This TCR beta chain was captured in a study of blood T cell repertoires in COVID-19. Authors' methods: Reference gene primer amplification in the assay estimated nucleated cell counts. Clones were read by immunoSEQ multiplex PCR, and TCRdb kept only the in-frame ones, dropping some. The V and J calls and clone size are taken from that table; D and trimming were inferred from the DNA. There are some 220,000 clones in the sample; around 84% occur only once, and 15% to 20% lies in the top ten. The CDR3 has 15 amino acids. With V trimmed by 0 bases and J by 5 bases, 4 bases remained unmatched. The V gene's germline CDR1 is SGHDT and CDR2 YYEEEE.

The chain has TRBV5-6 and TRBJ1-3; 8 bases map to TRBD1. Sequenced material: peripheral blood. This TCR came from a woman over 75 with active or convalescent COVID-19. CDR3 region: CASSLVYRGRNTIYF. DNA of the CDR3: TGTGCCAGCAGCTTGGTATACAGGGGGAGAAACACCATATATTTT.